The 13 T cell receptor beta chains below all came from one sample that was sequenced in a study of radiation and T cells in renal cell carcinoma. Time point specified: blood 4 weeks post-SBRT, at nephrectomy. Treatment defined: 15 Gy SBRT to primary tumor, nephrectomy 4 weeks later. Here immunoSEQ multiplex PCR was the method, and the copy in TCRdb shows in-frame clones only, minus some. The sample includes about 86,000 clones, around four fifths of them seen just once. The sequencing used blood, collected from a patient whose treatment included radiotherapy and nephrectomy. These receptors originate from a man aged 50-60 years with renal cell carcinoma.

The chain is built from TRBV5-1 and TRBJ2-5; 10 bases map to TRBD1. The V segment lost 2 bases and the J segment 5 bases; nucleotides outside the gene matches: 6. CDR3 size: 15 residues. Germline V lookup: CDR1 SGHRS, CDR2 YFSETQ. The CDR3 here is CASSLRTGGPETQYF. CDR3 coding DNA: TGCGCCAGCAGCTTAAGGACAGGGGGGCCGGAGACCCAGTACTTC. Complete variable domain (other parts from reference TRBV5-1 and TRBJ2-5): KAGVTQTPRYLIKTRGQQVTLSCSPISGHRSVSWYQQTPGQGLQFLFEYFSETQRNKGNFPGRFSGRQFSNSRSEMNVSTLELGDSALYLCASSLRTGGPETQYFGPGTRLLVL.

A remark on this clone: Other nucleotide sequences from this sample produce the same CDR3. The chain combines TRBV7-6 with TRBJ2-3, with D hard to call. Trimming pared 1 base from V and 4 bases from J, leaving 6 bases between. The germline V gene has CDR1 SGHVS and CDR2 FNYEAQ. This CDR3 region has 13 residues. The CDR3 here is CASSLVSADTQYF. The CDR3, as DNA: TGTGCCAGCAGCTTAGTCTCCGCAGATACGCAGTATTTT.

J is TRBJ2-7 and V is TRBV2; D gene uncertain. V was trimmed by 6 bases and J by 3 bases, leaving 12 bases between them. This CDR3 is 13 amino acids long. Germline CDR1 SNHLY, CDR2 FYNNEI. Here the CDR3 DNA reads TGTGCCAGCAGCTGGCAGGTAGACTACGAGCAGTACTTC. As protein: CASSWQVDYEQYF. Full variable domain (outside the CDR3, taken from reference TRBV2 and TRBJ2-7): EPEVTQTPSHQVTQMGQEVILRCVPISNHLYFYWYRQILGQKVEFLVSFYNNEISEKSEIFDDQFSVERPDGSNFTLKIRSTKLEDSAMYFCASSWQVDYEQYFGPGTRLTVT.

This chain's CDR3 is CASSRDRATNQPQHF. Written as DNA, the CDR3 is TGTGCCAGCTCACGCGACAGGGCCACCAATCAGCCCCAGCATTTT. This rearrangement joins TRBV18 to TRBJ1-5, with 7 bases matching TRBD1. The J segment lost 3 bases and the V segment lost 4 bases, leaving 6 bases of the junction unmatched. This CDR3 contains 15 residues. Germline loops: CDR1 KGHSH, CDR2 LQKENI.

The chain employs TRBV30 and TRBJ2-3; 8 positions match TRBD1. The CDR3 loop spans 16 amino acids. Germline trimming cut 2 bases from V and 1 base from J; bases unmatched to any gene: 8. Germline CDR1 reads GTSNPN; CDR2 reads SVGIG (reference sequence). CDR3 DNA sequence: TGTGCCTGGAGTCTCACAGGGGGACCCCGCACAGATACGCAGTATTTT. It specifies CAWSLTGGPRTDTQYF.

The rearrangement links TRBV27 to TRBJ1-2, with D perhaps TRBD1 (5 bases). This CDR3 contains 17 residues. Trimming removed 0 bases from V and 5 bases from J, with 19 bases in between. Germline V gene sequence: CDR1 MNHEY, CDR2 SMNVEV (reference sequence). The CDR3 loop reads CASSLSKVGFGAYGYTF. DNA for the CDR3: TGTGCCAGCAGTTTATCCAAGGTGGGGTTCGGGGCGTATGGCTACACCTTC.

At least ten counts were recorded for this clone. The chain recombines TRBV10-3 with TRBJ2-7, with D perhaps TRBD1 or TRBD2 (5 bases each). In germline, CDR1 is ENHRY, CDR2 SYGVKD. The germline V and J ends were trimmed by 2 bases and 2 bases, with 16 bases remaining between them. CDR3 length: 16 residues. DNA of the CDR3: TGTGCCATCAGTGAGGCGAGGGGCAGTGCCACCTACGAGCAGTACTTC. Its protein product is CAISEARGSATYEQYF.

The CDR3 protein is CASSRAYGIQETQYF. The CDR3 DNA sequence: TGTGCCAGCAGTCGAGCGTACGGGATCCAAGAGACCCAGTACTTC. This chain connects TRBV7-6 to TRBJ2-5, with a weak D call TRBD2 (5 bases). V shed 6 bases and J shed 1 base, with 15 bases lying between them. Germline values: CDR1 SGHVS, CDR2 FNYEAQ. There are 15 residues in the CDR3.

This clone showed up just a few times. The chain links TRBV15 to TRBJ1-2; no clear D. CDR1 and CDR2 from the germline V gene are LNHNV and YYDKDF (reference sequence). The CDR3 runs to 12 residues. Trimming removed 4 bases from V and 6 bases from J, with 9 bases in between. CDR3 sequence (DNA): TGTGCCACCAGCATCAGGTATGATGGCTACACCTTC. The encoded protein is CATSIRYDGYTF.

The rearrangement joins TRBV19 to TRBJ1-2, with D possibly being TRBD1 (5 bases). CDR3 length: 15 amino acids. Germline V gives CDR1 LNHDA, CDR2 SQIVND (reference sequence). V was trimmed by 6 bases and J by 2 bases, leaving 16 bases between them. Here the CDR3 reads CASRGSWGRNYGYTF. In nucleotides, the CDR3 is TGTGCCAGTAGAGGGTCATGGGGCCGGAACTATGGCTACACCTTC.

The rearrangement links TRBV28 to TRBJ1-2; TRBD1 aligns across 12 bases. The V and J ends lost 4 bases and 3 bases, in that order; junction bases with no gene match: 9. This CDR3 contains 17 residues. Germline V gene data show CDR1 as MDHEN and CDR2 as SYDVKM. The CDR3 sequence is CASSSSRDRGLDYGYTF. Here the CDR3 DNA reads TGTGCCAGCAGTTCAAGTCGGGACAGGGGGCTTGACTATGGCTACACCTTC.

Remarks on this clone: Germline is not matched at one junction end, which may reflect a read error. The rearrangement uses TRBV2 and TRBJ2-5, with a weak D call TRBD1 (7 bases). CDR1 is SNHLY and CDR2 is FYNNEI in the germline V gene. The CDR3 is 15 amino acids. The CDR3 coding sequence is TGTGCCAGCAGTGAGCAGGGGGGCCCTCAAGGGACCCAGTACTTC. Its translation is CASSEQGGPQGTQYF.

The rearrangement links TRBV9 to TRBJ1-1, with 8 nucleotides matching TRBD1. Looked up from germline, CDR1 is SGDLS and CDR2 is YYNGEE. The CDR3 extends over 13 amino acids. V dropped 1 base and J dropped 8; count of bases not matched to a gene: 4. The CDR3 DNA follows: TGTGCCAGCAGCGTAAATCGACAGGGGGAAGCTTTCTTT. As protein: CASSVNRQGEAFF. Based on the CDR3 plus reference TRBV9 and TRBJ1-1, the full variable domain is DSGVTQTPKHLITATGQRVTLRCSPRSGDLSVYWYQQSLDQGLQFLIQYYNGEERAKGNILERFSAQQFPDLHSELNLSSLELGDSALYFCASSVNRQGEAFFGQGTRLTVV.